This entry concerns a single TCR beta chain. Data came from immunoSEQ multiplex PCR; TCRdb stores just in-frame clones and leaves some out. The sample holds approximately 130,000 clones, approximately 85% seen once. This entry is derived from a study of blood T cell repertoires in COVID-19. Across the study: COVID-19 samples from acute and convalescent phases originated in the United States, Italy and Spain. The analysed material was cDNA or gDNA that came from T cells, B-cell-depleted T cells, or PBMCs.

The junction had 12 bases not matched to a gene; V was cut back by 5 bases and J by 7 bases. This CDR3 has 16 residues. Germline CDR1 reads SEHNR; CDR2 reads FQNEAQ (reference sequence). Sequenced: peripheral blood. The receptor was isolated from a human donor in a cohort sampled during active COVID-19. The chain has TRBV7-9 and TRBJ2-5; 11 nucleotides agree with TRBD2. CDR3 coding DNA: TGTGCCAGCAGCGAAACAAGACTAGCGGGGTCCGGGACCCAGTACTTC. Translating gives CASSETRLAGSGTQYF.